This T cell receptor beta chain was observed in a study of neoadjuvant anti-PD-1 for oral cavity cancer. Time point denoted: after neoadjuvant nivolumab, at surgical resection. Stage II-IVA oral cavity squamous cell carcinoma was new and untreated by systemic or radiation therapy. The trim removed 6 bases at V and 3 bases at J, leaving 5 bases unmatched. This CDR3 comprises 16 residues. Germline CDR1 SGHTA, CDR2 FQGTGA. Repertoires were generated with immunoSEQ multiplex PCR, while TCRdb's copy carries only in-frame clones and drops some. The table records tens of thousands of clones, approximately 80% of them present only once.

This TCR derives from a person aged 35-80 years with oral cavity squamous cell carcinoma. The material sequenced was PBMCs, taken after nivolumab (anti-PD-1) treatment. The chain carries TRBV7-3 and TRBJ2-2; 12 bases align to TRBD2. The CDR3 region is CASSPGLAGYTGELFF. The CDR3 bases are TGTGCCAGCAGTCCCGGACTAGCGGGGTACACCGGGGAGCTGTTTTTT. Drawing the rest from reference TRBV7-3 and TRBJ2-2, the complete variable domain is GAGVSQTPSNKVTEKGKYVELRCDPISGHTALYWYRQSLGQGPEFLIYFQGTGAADDSGLPNDRFFAVRPEGSVSTLKIQRTERGDSAVYLCASSPGLAGYTGELFFGEGSRLTVL.